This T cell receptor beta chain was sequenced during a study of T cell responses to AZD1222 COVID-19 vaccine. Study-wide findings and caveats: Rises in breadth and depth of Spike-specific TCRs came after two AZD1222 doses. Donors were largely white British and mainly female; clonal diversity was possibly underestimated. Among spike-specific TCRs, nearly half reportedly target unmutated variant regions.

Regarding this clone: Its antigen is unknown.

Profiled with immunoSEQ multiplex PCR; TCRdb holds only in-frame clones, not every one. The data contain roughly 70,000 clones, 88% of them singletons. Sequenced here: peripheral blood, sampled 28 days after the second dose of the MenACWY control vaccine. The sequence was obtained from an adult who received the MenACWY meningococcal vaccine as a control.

CDR3 in DNA: TGCAGTGCTAGTCCTAGCGGGAGCTCCTACGAGCAGTACTTC. As protein: CSASPSGSSYEQYF. The rearrangement joins TRBV20-1 to TRBJ2-7; 10 positions agree with TRBD2. Trimming took 3 bases from V and 0 from J; bases not matched to a gene: 2. The CDR3 runs 14 residues. The germline CDR1 and CDR2 sequences are DFQATT and SNEGSKA (reference sequence).